These 25 T cell receptor beta chains came from one sample sequenced in a study of blood T cell repertoires in COVID-19 (dated by TCRdb to about 2020). Library method: the immunoSEQ multiplex PCR assay. TCRdb stores this immuneACCESS table with in-frame sequences only. Part of the clones is absent; in the studies checked, under half of the shortfall reflects unresolved V genes, and no reason is known for the rest. The sample records roughly 100,000 clones, approximately 86% of which are singletons. Around 5.3% of the sample lies in the top ten. What was sequenced was peripheral blood. These receptors all stem from a woman aged 45-65 years with COVID-19, enrolled during active disease.

The rearrangement joins TRBV19 to TRBJ2-7; 9 bases match TRBD1. This CDR3 is built from 14 residues. V shed 6 bases, J shed 2 bases, and the junction held 5 bases outside the gene matches. From germline, CDR1 is LNHDA and CDR2 SQIVND (reference sequence). CDR3 sequence reads: CASSPGQGTYEQYF. The CDR3 DNA reads TGTGCCAGTAGCCCGGGACAGGGAACCTACGAGCAGTACTTC.

J is TRBJ1-6 and V is TRBV25-1, with 7 bases that match TRBD1. Trimming cost V 6 bases and J 4 bases; bases outside gene matches: 3. Germline V lookup: CDR1 MGHDK, CDR2 SYGVNS. This CDR3 comprises 14 residues. Here the CDR3 reads CASSRDSYNSPLHF. CDR3 sequence (DNA): TGTGCCAGCAGCCGGGACAGTTATAATTCACCCCTCCACTTT.

V and J are TRBV30 and TRBJ1-1; tentative D call: TRBD1 (6 bases). V was pared by 5 bases and J by 8 bases, with 12 bases between. CDR1 and CDR2 from the germline V gene are GTSNPN and SVGIG (reference sequence). The CDR3 has 11 residues. CDR3 region: CAWGRTAEAFF. The CDR3 bases are TGTGCCTGGGGGAGGACAGCAGAAGCTTTCTTT.

This chain connects TRBV7-2 to TRBJ2-7; D perhaps matches TRBD2 (6 bases). The V gene's germline CDR1 is SGHTA and CDR2 FQGNSA. The V gene lost 4 bases and the J gene lost 5 bases, with 24 bases spanning the gap. The CDR3 contains 17 residues. The CDR3 protein is CASSSNTMSPGRNEQYF. The CDR3 region has the DNA TGTGCCAGCAGCTCAAACACGATGTCTCCAGGGAGGAACGAGCAGTACTTC.

This clone has more than one count but fewer than ten. V is TRBV30 and J is TRBJ2-1, with 12 positions matching TRBD2. V shed 2 bases, J shed 6 bases, and the junction held 5 bases outside the gene matches. Germline CDR1 and CDR2: GTSNPN and SVGIG (reference sequence). The CDR3 is 15 amino acids. The CDR3 spells CAWSHGLAGINEQFF. Here the CDR3 DNA reads TGTGCCTGGAGTCATGGACTAGCGGGGATCAATGAGCAGTTCTTC.

The chain couples TRBV30 to TRBJ1-2; D perhaps matches TRBD1 (5 bases). V was trimmed by 3 bases and J by 4 bases, leaving 6 bases between them. The CDR3 has 11 amino acids. Per germline, CDR1 GTSNPN and CDR2 SVGIG (reference sequence). This CDR3 is CAWRTAYGYTF. The CDR3 DNA is TGTGCCTGGAGGACAGCCTATGGCTACACCTTC. Complete variable domain (other parts from reference TRBV30 and TRBJ1-2): SQTIHQWPATLVQPVGSPLSLECTVEGTSNPNLYWYRQAAGRGLQLLFYSVGIGQISSEVPQNLSASRPQDRQFILSSKKLLLSDSGFYLCAWRTAYGYTFGSGTRLTVV.

This clone was detected once. This chain connects TRBV6-6 to TRBJ2-1, with 9 bases aligning to TRBD2. Germline CDR1 and CDR2: MNHNY and SVGAGI (reference sequence). There are 15 residues in the CDR3. With 4 bases clipped from V and 5 bases from J, the junction kept 6 bases outside the gene matches. The CDR3 protein is CASSSSGGRNNEQFF. CDR3 nucleotide sequence: TGTGCCAGCAGTTCCAGCGGGGGGAGAAACAATGAGCAGTTCTTC.

This clone was seen more than once but under ten times. The CDR3 loop reads CASSWLTATNEKLFF. The CDR3 DNA is TGTGCCAGCAGCTGGCTGACTGCAACTAATGAAAAACTGTTTTTT. This chain uses TRBV5-5 with TRBJ1-4; the D is unclear. V was clipped by 3 bases and J by 0 bases, with 9 bases between them. Germline V gene sequence: CDR1 SGHKS, CDR2 YYEKEE (reference sequence). This CDR3 comprises 15 residues.

The chain uses TRBV7-3 and TRBJ2-2, with 9 bases aligning to TRBD1. The V gene's germline CDR1 is SGHTA and CDR2 FQGTGA. This CDR3 is built from 15 residues. Trimming at V came to 5 bases and at J to 6 bases, leaving 7 bases not matched to a gene. The CDR3 DNA sequence: TGTGCCAGCAGCGCCCCACAGGGGGCCGCCGGGGAGCTGTTTTTT. The encoded protein is CASSAPQGAAGELFF.

The rearrangement uses TRBV5-1 and TRBJ2-5, with a possible D match to TRBD1 (5 bases). Germline CDR1 reads SGHRS; CDR2 reads YFSETQ. V gave up 4 bases and J gave up 4 bases, with 11 bases separating them. The length of the CDR3 is 13 residues. The CDR3 sequence: CASSLGQRETQYF. The CDR3 nucleotides read TGCGCCAGCAGCCTCGGACAACGAGAGACCCAGTACTTC.

The genes are TRBV19 and TRBJ1-2, with D perhaps matching TRBD1 (5 bases). Germline V gene data show CDR1 as LNHDA and CDR2 as SQIVND (reference sequence). The CDR3 extends over 15 amino acids. Trimming removed 3 bases at V and 2 bases at J, with 13 bases between. CDR3 sequence: CASSILQETNYGYTF. CDR3 DNA sequence: TGTGCCAGTAGTATCTTACAGGAGACAAACTATGGCTACACCTTC.

This chain joins TRBV29-1 and TRBJ2-7, with 9 bases matching TRBD1. Germline CDR1 reads SQVTM; CDR2 reads ANQGSEA. V was pared by 4 bases and J by 3 bases, with 4 bases of the junction left unmatched. CDR3 length equals 13 residues. The CDR3 region has the DNA TGCAGCGTTGTAGAGACAGGGGGCTACGAGCAGTACTTC. It yields the protein CSVVETGGYEQYF.

The chain recombines TRBV29-1 with TRBJ1-5, with D possibly TRBD1 on 6 matching bases. V lost 4 bases and J 0 bases, leaving 19 bases between the germline ends. The CDR3 is made up of 17 amino acids. CDR1 is SQVTM, CDR2 ANQGSEA, per germline. CDR3 sequence: CSVALQGGPNSNQPQHF. In DNA, the CDR3 is TGCAGCGTTGCCCTACAAGGGGGTCCCAATAGCAATCAGCCCCAGCATTTT.

V usage is TRBV6-2 or TRBV6-3 and J usage is TRBJ1-2; TRBD1 might be the D (5 bases). This CDR3 spans 13 amino acids. The germline V gene has CDR1 MNHEY and CDR2 SVGEGT. Trimming took 2 bases from V and 6 from J, leaving 10 bases between them. CDR3 DNA sequence: TGTGCCAGCAGTTACCAGCCAGGGAATGGCTACACCTTC. Its translation: CASSYQPGNGYTF.

This sequence joins TRBV19 and TRBJ1-5; 9 nucleotides match TRBD1. This CDR3 has 15 amino acids. The J segment lost 4 bases and the V segment lost 11 bases, leaving 12 bases of the junction unmatched. In germline, CDR1 is LNHDA, CDR2 SQIVND (reference sequence). The CDR3 nucleotides read TGTGCCTCGAGGGACAGGGCAGGAGCTAATCAGCCCCAGCATTTT. It codes for CASRDRAGANQPQHF.

This chain connects TRBV18 to TRBJ2-3; 9 bases are shared with TRBD1. The CDR3 runs to 15 residues. Germline V gene sequence: CDR1 KGHSH, CDR2 LQKENI. V lost 3 bases and J lost 4; bases outside the gene matches: 5. The CDR3 protein is CASSPRDRVADTQYF. The DNA for the CDR3 is TGTGCCAGCTCACCCAGGGACAGGGTGGCAGATACGCAGTATTTT.

This clone was observed once. The V gene is TRBV10-2, the J gene TRBJ2-3, with D possibly TRBD1 on 6 matching bases. The CDR3 covers 12 residues. The V and J ends lost 4 bases and 10 bases respectively, with 12 bases between them. Germline loops: CDR1 WSHSY, CDR2 SAAADI. CDR3 amino acids: CASSVGAEAQYF. CDR3 DNA: TGCGCCAGCAGTGTGGGGGCTGAGGCGCAGTATTTT.

The genes are TRBV27 and TRBJ1-1; D is perhaps TRBD1 (6 bases). CDR1 is MNHEY and CDR2 is SMNVEV in the germline V gene (reference sequence). Trimming removed 2 bases at V and 8 bases at J, with 12 bases between. This CDR3 spans 13 amino acids. CDR3 DNA sequence: TGTGCCAGCAGTTTAGGTGGGGGCCTCGAAGCTTTCTTT. It yields the protein CASSLGGGLEAFF.

The chain employs TRBV4-1 and TRBJ1-3; D possibly corresponds to TRBD1 (5 bases). The CDR3 runs 16 residues. V lost 4 bases and J lost 2, with 15 bases in between. Looked up from germline, CDR1 is MGHRA and CDR2 is YSYEKL. The CDR3 region is CASSLNPRVAGNTIYF. The CDR3 DNA reads as TGCGCCAGCAGCCTCAATCCCAGGGTGGCTGGAAACACCATATATTTT.

The chain couples TRBV2 to TRBJ2-7; the D gene is possibly TRBD1 (6 bases). Trimming took off 8 bases at V and 2 bases at J, with 16 bases between the two ends. Germline V gene lookup returns CDR1 SNHLY and CDR2 FYNNEI. The CDR3 sequence is 14 residues long. The CDR3 DNA reads as TGTGCCAGCGGGAAGGAAACAGGGACCTACGAGCAGTACTTC. It codes for CASGKETGTYEQYF.

CDR3 residues: CAISETGQPPYEQYF. The CDR3 DNA sequence: TGTGCCATCAGTGAGACAGGCCAACCCCCCTACGAGCAGTACTTC. This rearrangement joins TRBV10-3 to TRBJ2-7, with D perhaps matching TRBD1 (5 bases). The CDR3 covers 15 residues. The germline V gene encodes CDR1 ENHRY and CDR2 SYGVKD. V was shortened by 2 bases and J by 2 bases, with 13 bases between the two germline ends.

The genes are TRBV7-9 and TRBJ1-2, with a possible D match to TRBD1 (5 bases). From germline, CDR1 is SEHNR and CDR2 FQNEAQ (reference sequence). This CDR3 spans 13 amino acids. Trimming stripped 2 bases from V and 6 bases from J, with 10 bases between. This CDR3 is CASSLQGSDGYTF. For the CDR3, the DNA is TGTGCCAGCAGCTTACAGGGTTCGGATGGCTACACCTTC.

There are a few counts of this clone. The J gene is TRBJ1-5, the V gene TRBV7-9; 9 bases align to TRBD1. The CDR3 totals 14 residues. Germline CDR1 SEHNR, CDR2 FQNEAQ (reference sequence). The ends lost 5 bases at V and 3 bases at J; junction bases unmatched: 2. CDR3 coding DNA: TGTGCCAGCAGCCGGACAGGGGACAATCAGCCCCAGCATTTT. As protein: CASSRTGDNQPQHF.

This clone was seen more than once but under ten times. The rearrangement uses TRBV11-2 and TRBJ1-6; TRBD1 matches at 10 bases. Germline V gene sequence: CDR1 SGHAT, CDR2 FQNNGV. The V segment lost 4 bases and the J segment 7 bases; nucleotides outside the gene matches: 1. The CDR3 runs to 14 residues. In DNA, the CDR3 is TGTGCCAGCAGCTGGGGACAGGGGAATTCACCCCTCCACTTT. Its translation: CASSWGQGNSPLHF.

This clone appeared a few times. The CDR3 region is CASSRLAGETQYF. The CDR3 coding sequence is TGTGCCAGCAGCAGACTAGCGGGCGAGACCCAGTACTTC. V usage is TRBV6-2 or TRBV6-3 and J usage is TRBJ2-5, with 10 bases that match TRBD2. J gave up 5 bases and V 6 bases, and 3 bases lay outside the gene matches. CDR3 length: 13 amino acids. The germline V gene has CDR1 MNHEY and CDR2 SVGEGT.